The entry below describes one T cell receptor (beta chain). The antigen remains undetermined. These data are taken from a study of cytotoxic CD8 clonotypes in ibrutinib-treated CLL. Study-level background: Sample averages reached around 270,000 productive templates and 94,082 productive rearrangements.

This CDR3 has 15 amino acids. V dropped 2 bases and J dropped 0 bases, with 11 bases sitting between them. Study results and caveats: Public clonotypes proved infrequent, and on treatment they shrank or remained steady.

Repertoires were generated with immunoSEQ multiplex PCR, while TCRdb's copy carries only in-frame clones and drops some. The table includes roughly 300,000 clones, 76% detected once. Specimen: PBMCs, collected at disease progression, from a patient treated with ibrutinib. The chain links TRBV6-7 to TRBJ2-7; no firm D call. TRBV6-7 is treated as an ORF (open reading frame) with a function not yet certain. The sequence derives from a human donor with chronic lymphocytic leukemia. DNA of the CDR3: TGTGCCAGCAGTTACGCTCCGCGCCCCTCCTACGAGCAGTACTTC. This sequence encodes CASSYAPRPSYEQYF.